A selection of T cell receptor beta chains follows, all from one sample in a study of OX40 agonist ivuxolimab in advanced cancers. Profiling relied on immunoSEQ multiplex PCR, and the TCRdb table lists in-frame clones only, not all of them. The repertoire holds about 26,000 clones, with roughly 79% as singletons. This sample comprised CD4+ or CD8+ T cells sorted from blood, obtained in a trial of the OX40 agonist ivuxolimab. The receptors stem from an adult with an advanced solid tumor such as melanoma, head and neck, liver or kidney cancer. Each CDR3 is given with its conserved first and last residue. Each record gives: J gene, V gene, clone size, D gene, CDR3 protein, CDR3 DNA. D genes are given only for firm matches. Some rows mark clone size as missing; the rest say once, few, many or name a class of expanded clone.

>TRBJ2-6|TRBV30|.|.
CAWSTGANVLTF
TGTGCCTGGAGTACCGGGGCCAACGTCCTGACTTTC
>TRBJ2-7|TRBV27|.|.
CASRSLGGVYEQYF
TGTGCCAGCAGAAGCCTGGGGGGAGTCTACGAGCAGTACTTC
>TRBJ1-4|TRBV5-1|.|.
CASSLIATNEKLFF
TGTGCCAGCAGCTTGATAGCAACTAATGAAAAACTGTTTTTT
>TRBJ2-5|TRBV10-1|.|.
CASSELRGETQYF
TGCGCCAGCAGTGAGCTCAGAGGAGAGACCCAGTACTTC
>TRBJ2-1|TRBV7-9|.|TRBD1
CASSPPGTGGVNEQFF
TGTGCCAGCAGCCCACCCGGGACAGGGGGAGTCAATGAGCAGTTCTTC
>TRBJ2-5|TRBV9|.|.
CASSVFGTQETQYF
TGTGCCAGCAGCGTTTTCGGGACTCAAGAGACCCAGTACTTC
>TRBJ2-7|TRBV7-2|few|.
CASTESDPYEQYF
TGTGCCAGCACCGAATCGGACCCCTACGAGCAGTACTTC
>TRBJ2-7|TRBV27|medium-sized|.
CASSLLSSFSYEQYF
TGTGCCAGCAGTTTATTGTCCTCTTTTTCATACGAGCAGTACTTC
>TRBJ1-5|TRBV7-9|.|TRBD1
CASSSGQGAPQHF
TGTGCCAGCAGCTCGGGACAGGGTGCCCCCCAGCATTTT
>TRBJ1-5|TRBV19|.|.
CASSRYNQPQHF
TGTGCCAGTAGCCGATACAACCAGCCCCAGCATTTT
>TRBJ1-2|TRBV5-6|.|TRBD1
CASSLGQVLPGGYGYTF
TGTGCCAGCAGCCTGGGACAGGTCTTACCTGGTGGGTATGGCTACACCTTC
>TRBJ1-5|TRBV27|.|.
CASSLTQGSLAQPQHF
TGTGCCAGCAGTTTAACCCAGGGCTCCTTAGCCCAGCCCCAGCATTTT
>TRBJ2-7|TRBV5-5|.|TRBD2
CASSGGEGALSYEQYF
TGTGCCAGCAGCGGCGGGGAGGGTGCCCTATCCTACGAGCAGTACTTC
>TRBJ2-7|TRBV19|.|.
CASSPGRYEQYF
TGTGCCAGTAGCCCAGGGCGCTACGAGCAGTACTTC
>TRBJ2-1|TRBV7-7|.|.
CASSEGVLAEQFF
TGTGCCAGCAGCGAGGGGGTACTAGCGGAGCAGTTCTTC
>TRBJ2-1|TRBV9|.|.
CASSPPSNEQFF
TGTGCCAGCAGCCCACCCTCCAATGAGCAGTTCTTC
>TRBJ2-2|TRBV13|.|.
CASSAGTPGGELFF
TGTGCCAGCAGCGCCGGGACCCCTGGCGGGGAGCTGTTTTTT
>TRBJ2-1|TRBV6-5|.|.
CASSYSIGYLYNEQFF
TGTGCCAGCAGTTACTCCATAGGGTACCTCTACAATGAGCAGTTCTTC
>TRBJ2-7|TRBV4-1|few|.
CASSQDPGFHEQYF
TGCGCCAGCAGCCAAGATCCAGGGTTCCACGAGCAGTACTTC
>TRBJ2-7|TRBV27|.|.
CASSSRDLLTEQYF
TGTGCCAGCAGTTCCAGGGATCTATTGACCGAGCAGTACTTC
>TRBJ1-1|TRBV9|once|.
CASSIGDTNTEAFF
TGTGCCAGCAGCATAGGTGATACGAACACTGAAGCTTTCTTT
>TRBJ1-6|TRBV9|.|.
CASSVGTNHNSPLHF
TGTGCCAGCAGCGTTGGGACTAACCATAATTCACCCCTCCACTTT
>TRBJ2-1|TRBV7-2|.|TRBD2
CASSLELAGNEQFF
TGTGCCAGCAGCTTAGAACTAGCGGGAAATGAGCAGTTCTTC
>TRBJ1-3|TRBV7-9|.|.
CASSLGPISGNTIYF
TGTGCCAGCAGCTTAGGGCCGATCTCTGGAAACACCATATATTTT
>TRBJ1-1|TRBV6-6|.|TRBD1
CASRDRGQLNTEAFF
TGTGCCAGCAGGGACAGGGGGCAGCTGAACACTGAAGCTTTCTTT
>TRBJ2-7|TRBV4-1|few|TRBD2
CASSQDSGLAALHF
TGCGCCAGCAGCCAAGATTCGGGACTAGCGGCATTACACTTC